The entry below describes one TCR beta chain. This clonotype was seen only a few times. Its antigen is unknown. Within one base of it there is no much larger clone, and no base qualities were kept. The sample originates from a study of blood T cells in healthy people across ages (dated by TCRdb to the mid-2010s). As for the study more broadly: In model experiments, template switching captured roughly one uniquely barcoded TCR beta cDNA molecule for every two T cells. Age-related changes in TCR beta repertoire diversity were measured in the study by deep sequencing normalized with unique cDNA molecular identifiers. Donors were grouped into four age groups: young (average about 15 years), middle-aged (39), aged (around 60) and long-lived (over 80). Two additional independent replicas of 1 million unique cDNA reads from the same blood draw were analyzed for two donors (one aged 18 to 30 and one aged 80 or older). What the research found in general, with its limitations: The long-lived group showed more naive CD4+ T cells, fewer expanded clones and increased TCR diversity than the aged group, suggesting age selection. Bulk unsorted PBMC profiling prevented conclusive comparison of naive and antigen-experienced compartments. Donor CMV infection status was unknown, potentially confounding age-related changes in expanded clonotypes. Estimates of total diversity based on one million sequenced T cells were considered lower bounds and underestimates. Observed TCR beta diversity correlated strongly with the percentage of naive T cells measured by flow cytometry. As age increased, observed TCR beta diversity per million T cells dropped in a roughly linear way, and a significant reduction was already evident by age about 36.

Preparation of the library involved 5' RACE. The sequencer was an Illumina HiSeq 2500. A second PCR of roughly 6 to 12 cycles was performed with a sample-barcoded 5' primer and a J-beta primer mix. A unique molecular identifier was introduced onto each TCR beta cDNA molecule by a template-switch 5' adaptor carrying 12 random nucleotides. At least 2.5 million CDR3-containing paired-end reads were obtained from each sample. All of the RNA was converted into first-strand cDNA using the Mint cDNA synthesis kit, with a TRBC-specific oligonucleotide serving as the primer. After uracil-DNA glycosylase treatment, a first 18-cycle PCR used universal primers M1SS and BC2_uni_R on all cDNA. Per the source publication's procedure: For normalization, 1 million high-quality reads, each with a distinct molecular identifier, were randomly selected from each sample. Instead of being binned into consensus sequences, reads with shared molecular identifiers were discarded. CDR3 identification, clonotype clustering and error correction used MiTCR with a Q25 quality threshold and the strictest error-elimination algorithm. A nonparametric unseen species model using Euler transformation provided a lower-bound estimate of total TCR beta diversity. TCRdb trimmed the raw reads at Q25, called clones with MiXCR and kept productive beta chains. Entries are consolidated by CDR3 protein sequence, retaining the most common genes and DNA. These V and J calls are TCRdb output, not the study's own analysis. A total of 450,000 to 600,000 distinct CDR3 sequences appear in this sample, roughly a quarter of them only once. In total, the top ten clones hold approximately 4% of the sample.

The 39 donors, aged about 6 to 90 years, were systemically healthy Caucasian individuals from Russia. Around 10 milliliters of peripheral blood were collected from each donor into EDTA-treated Vacutainer tubes. Ficoll-Paque density-gradient centrifugation was used to isolate PBMCs, with at least 6.5 million per sample. Trizol reagent was used to extract total RNA from the PBMCs, yielding at least 5 micrograms per sample. For every donor, flow cytometry on a PBMC aliquot measured the percentage of naive CD45RAhigh/CD27high T cells. From cysteine to phenylalanine, the CDR3 is 16 amino acids long. The DNA shown is the 48-base CDR3, in frame from base 1. Reading the germline V gene gives CDR1 LGHNA and CDR2 YSLEER. At the junction V is shortened by 3 bases and J by 1 base, with 10 bases in between. The data were also submitted as part of a second study, on T cells of mothers and their children. Looking at the second paper: The donors were nine systemically healthy Caucasian individuals, made up of three mothers and their six children. cDNA synthesis consumed the entire amount of extracted RNA, loaded at 1.5 ug RNA in each 15 ul reaction. Sample barcodes and 2-4 random nucleotides were added via the M1S primer in the second PCR. More than 8 million TCR beta CDR3 reads were obtained from each mother, and several million reads were obtained from each child. Thymic selection shapes the output of TCR recombination in a similar way in related and unrelated pairs, and inherited differences have a minor effect. Normalized repertoire overlap in related mother-child pairs was always slightly higher than in unrelated mother-child pairs, but the difference was never significant. No persistent microchimeric T cell clones were found, with a detection sensitivity of approximately 110 clones per million clonotypes. In the study, deep NGS was used to compare the TCR beta repertoires of mothers and children, and features distinguishing related mother-child pairs from unrelated individuals were sought. On average, the children were approximately 12 +/- 4 years old, while the mothers were roughly 36 +/- 4 years old. After adapter ligation was performed with NEBNext reagents, the libraries were sequenced on an Illumina HiSeq 2000 with 100+100 nt paired-end reads. To avoid cross-contamination, the mother libraries and the child libraries were prepared a month apart and sequenced in separate runs. Between about 500,000 and 2,100,000 distinct TCR beta clonotypes were identified per donor. Naive TCR beta clonotypes were estimated from low-frequency clonotypes matched to each donor's FACS-determined naive share, without sorting.

The sequence was collected from a boy aged 2-15 years in good health. The sequence joins TRBV4-3 to TRBJ2-6, with a weak D call of TRBD1 (5 bases match). The sequenced material came from blood. The nucleotide sequence reads as follows: TGCGCCAGCAGCCATGAACCAGGGTCTGGGGCCAACGTCCTGACTTTC. It translates to CASSHEPGSGANVLTF.